This T cell receptor (beta chain) was obtained from a study of cytomegalovirus exposure and HLA in healthy donors. Findings of the study overall: There were some public TCRs occurring in many donors, but most TCR sequences were rare. In a later analysis, a missense DCLRE1C variant was linked to TCR beta V- and J-gene trimming.

60 Vbeta and 13 Jbeta primers were used in PCR. TCRdb keeps only in-frame clones here, not all; method: immunoSEQ multiplex PCR. The top ten clones hold around 26% of a sample with approximately 82,000 clones, roughly 9.1% of them seen once. V was pared by 5 bases and J by 6 bases, with 9 bases of the junction left unmatched. The CDR3 covers 17 residues. The germline gives CDR1 MNHEY, CDR2 SMNVEV (reference sequence). These donors, healthy bone marrow donors, were studied. Worth noting for this clone: The target antigen is unknown.

This rearrangement joins TRBV27 to TRBJ2-1; 14 nucleotides line up with TRBD2. Sample: PBMCs. The receptor's source is a man between 60 and 75 years old in good health and CMV-seropositive. CDR3 coding DNA: TGTGCCAGCAGTCCCGGGACTAGCGGGAGCAAAGGCAATGAGCAGTTCTTC. It codes for CASSPGTSGSKGNEQFF.